Listed below are T cell receptor beta chains from one sample, sequenced in a study of memory CD4+ T cells and cytomegalovirus serostatus. Profiling relied on immunoSEQ multiplex PCR, and the TCRdb table lists in-frame clones only, not all of them. The sample lists about 80,000 clones, 80% seen once, with around 0.75% in the top ten. The sequenced sample was memory CD4+ T cells from blood. The receptors derive from an adult in good health and CMV-seronegative. CDR3s include the opening cysteine and the closing phenylalanine or tryptophan. Each record gives: V gene, D gene, clone size, J gene, CDR3 DNA, CDR3 protein. D genes are given only for firm matches. Rows may omit the clone size; those that give it use once, few, many or a size class.

v_call: TRBV7-9; d_call: TRBD1; clone_size: NA; j_call: TRBJ2-5; cdr3_nt: TGTGCCAGCAGCTTAGGCGGCGCAGGGGGCCCAGAGACCCAGTACTTC; cdr3_aa: CASSLGGAGGPETQYF
v_call: TRBV6-1; d_call: TRBD1; clone_size: few; j_call: TRBJ1-1; cdr3_nt: TGTGCCAGCAGGGGGACAGGGTTAGCTTTCTTT; cdr3_aa: CASRGTGLAFF
v_call: TRBV5-4; d_call: NA; clone_size: NA; j_call: TRBJ1-1; cdr3_nt: TGTGCCAGCAGCCCGTATACGGGGAACACTGAAGCTTTCTTT; cdr3_aa: CASSPYTGNTEAFF
v_call: TRBV5-1; d_call: TRBD1; clone_size: NA; j_call: TRBJ1-5; cdr3_nt: TGCGCCAGCAGCTTGACTAAGACAGGGCGAAATCAGCCCCAGCATTTT; cdr3_aa: CASSLTKTGRNQPQHF
v_call: TRBV28; d_call: NA; clone_size: NA; j_call: TRBJ1-2; cdr3_nt: TGTGCCAGCGATGACCTCCAAATAGGAGGCTACACCTTC; cdr3_aa: CASDDLQIGGYTF
v_call: TRBV25-1; d_call: NA; clone_size: NA; j_call: TRBJ1-5; cdr3_nt: TGTGCCAGCAGTGAAAAGATTGGGGTGGGTAATCAGCCCCAGCATTTT; cdr3_aa: CASSEKIGVGNQPQHF
v_call: TRBV6-1; d_call: NA; clone_size: NA; j_call: TRBJ1-5; cdr3_nt: TGTGCCAGCAGTGAAGCCGACACCAATCAGCCCCAGCATTTT; cdr3_aa: CASSEADTNQPQHF
v_call: TRBV7-9; d_call: TRBD2; clone_size: NA; j_call: TRBJ2-5; cdr3_nt: TGTGCCAGCAGCCGGCGCGGGACTAGCGGGGGGTTGAAAGAGACCCAGTACTTC; cdr3_aa: CASSRRGTSGGLKETQYF
v_call: TRBV4-2; d_call: TRBD1; clone_size: NA; j_call: TRBJ1-6; cdr3_nt: TGTGCCAGCAGCCAAGATTTGACAGGGGGCGATTCACCCCTCCACTTT; cdr3_aa: CASSQDLTGGDSPLHF
v_call: TRBV30; d_call: NA; clone_size: NA; j_call: TRBJ2-7; cdr3_nt: TGTGCCTGGAGTTCACCCAGCATAGAGGAGTACTTC; cdr3_aa: CAWSSPSIEEYF
v_call: TRBV30; d_call: NA; clone_size: once; j_call: TRBJ1-3; cdr3_nt: TGTGCCTCGACAGGCGATCCTGGAAACACCATATATTTT; cdr3_aa: CASTGDPGNTIYF
v_call: TRBV7-2; d_call: TRBD2; clone_size: NA; j_call: TRBJ2-7; cdr3_nt: TGTGCCAGCAGTCGGGAGCCTAGCGGCTCCTACGAGCAGTACTTC; cdr3_aa: CASSREPSGSYEQYF
v_call: TRBV28; d_call: TRBD1; clone_size: NA; j_call: TRBJ2-3; cdr3_nt: TGTGCCAGCAGGACAGGGGACCTGACGCAGTATTTT; cdr3_aa: CASRTGDLTQYF
v_call: TRBV9; d_call: NA; clone_size: NA; j_call: TRBJ2-5; cdr3_nt: TGTGCCAGCAGCTCCACCCCTGGGGGAGAGACCCAGTACTTC; cdr3_aa: CASSSTPGGETQYF
v_call: TRBV30; d_call: TRBD2; clone_size: NA; j_call: TRBJ2-4; cdr3_nt: TGTGCCTGGAGAACCTCCGGGGGGGGAAACATTCAGTACTTC; cdr3_aa: CAWRTSGGGNIQYF
v_call: TRBV30; d_call: NA; clone_size: NA; j_call: TRBJ1-2; cdr3_nt: TGTGCCTGGAGTGTAAGGACCAGCTACACCTTC; cdr3_aa: CAWSVRTSYTF
v_call: TRBV7-2; d_call: TRBD1; clone_size: NA; j_call: TRBJ2-3; cdr3_nt: TGTGCCAGCAGCTTCGACAGGGGGGTAACAGATACGCAGTATTTT; cdr3_aa: CASSFDRGVTDTQYF